Following are 19 T cell receptor beta chains from one sample sequenced in a study of naive and memory T cell subsets. Treatment indicated: skin biopsy from PPD injection site in Mantoux-positive individual. Reverse transcription used DNase-treated unsorted total RNA, aiming for roughly 1 to 1000 ng. Reverse transcription of blood and skin TCR RNA was primed at alpha and beta constant regions. TCRdb processed the UMI-ligation and nested PCR reads anew with MiXCR; each CDR3 protein has one entry. The sample records under 20,000 distinct CDR3 sequences, roughly 9% being singletons. The source material was skin, sampled from a tuberculin skin test site. Receptors were obtained from an adult in good health.

The chain carries TRBV19 and TRBJ1-5; D remains unclear. The CDR3 sequence is 15 residues long. Germline V CDR1 and CDR2: LNHDA, SQIVND (reference sequence). Trimming stripped 3 bases from V and 2 bases from J, with 11 bases between. Here the CDR3 reads CASSMGDIGNQPQHF. Here the CDR3 DNA reads TGTGCCAGTAGTATGGGAGACATAGGCAATCAGCCCCAGCATTTT.

The sample holds many counts of this clonotype. The chain employs TRBV7-9 and TRBJ2-7; D is unresolved. Per germline, CDR1 SEHNR and CDR2 FQNEAQ (reference sequence). This CDR3 comprises 15 residues. The ends were cut back, 1 base at V and 2 bases at J, with 12 bases in the middle. The CDR3 coding sequence is TGTGCCAGCAGCTTAGATGGCGGCAGGACCTACGAGCAGTACTTC. Amino acid sequence: CASSLDGGRTYEQYF.

At least ten counts were recorded for this clonotype. V is TRBV7-9 and J is TRBJ2-3; D gene unclear. This CDR3 contains 15 residues. Germline V gives CDR1 SEHNR, CDR2 FQNEAQ (reference sequence). V lost 2 bases and J 4 bases, leaving 13 bases between the germline ends. The CDR3: CASSLTPSGADTQYF. CDR3 nucleotide sequence: TGTGCCAGCAGCTTAACTCCTAGTGGGGCAGATACGCAGTATTTT.

The gene calls are TRBV27 and TRBJ2-7, with D uncertain. Germline CDR1 MNHEY, CDR2 SMNVEV (reference sequence). This CDR3 is built from 15 residues. V was pared by 8 bases and J by 6 bases, with 23 bases between. The CDR3 sequence is CASGFPGGSLAEQYF. The CDR3 DNA reads as TGTGCCAGCGGGTTCCCAGGTGGGTCCCTCGCCGAGCAGTACTTC.

Only a few counts were recorded for this clonotype. The rearrangement uses TRBV7-2 and TRBJ2-3; D gene unclear. Trimming took off 5 bases at V and 2 bases at J, with 20 bases between the two ends. CDR3 length equals 17 residues. The V gene's germline CDR1 is SGHTA and CDR2 FQGNSA. CDR3 bases: TGTGCCAGCAGCCCCAGCCTTCGACTCGGAATCACAGATACGCAGTATTTT. Translated: CASSPSLRLGITDTQYF.

As regards this clonotype: This clone may be a read error of a much larger clone one base away. The chain links TRBV5-4 to TRBJ1-2; no firm D call. The CDR3 is made up of 14 amino acids. Germline V gene lookup returns CDR1 SGHNT and CDR2 YYREEE (reference sequence). The CDR3 DNA reads TGTGCCAGCTGTGAGATCAGGAGGCCTTATGGCGACACCTTC. Amino acid sequence: CASCEIRRPYGDTF. Variable domain in full (rest from reference TRBV5-4 and TRBJ1-2): ETGVTQSPTHLIKTRGQQVTLRCSSQSGHNTVSWYQQALGQGPQFIFQYYREEENGRGNFPPRFSGLQFPNYSSELNVNALELDDSALYLCASCEIRRPYGDTFGSGTRLTVV.

This clonotype was seen repeatedly, ten times or more. This chain connects TRBV6-5 to TRBJ2-1; TRBD2 is a possible D gene (5 bases). The germline V and J ends were trimmed by 6 bases and 0 bases, with 15 bases remaining between them. The CDR3 spans 16 residues. Germline V CDR1 and CDR2: MNHEY, SVGAGI. CDR3 protein: CASRDGISSSYNEQFF. In DNA, the CDR3 is TGTGCCAGCAGAGACGGGATCTCGAGCTCCTACAATGAGCAGTTCTTC.

The V and J genes are TRBV6-2 or TRBV6-3 and TRBJ2-2; D gene ambiguous. The CDR3 consists of 17 residues. V lost 5 bases and J 5 bases, leaving 21 bases between the germline ends. Germline-derived CDR1 and CDR2 are MNHEY and SVGEGT. The CDR3 sequence: CASSTALIGRGTGELFF. The CDR3 nucleotides are TGTGCCAGCAGTACCGCGCTCATTGGGCGTGGGACCGGGGAGCTGTTTTTT.

This clonotype was seen a single time. The gene calls are TRBV12-5 and TRBJ1-5; D is undetermined. The CDR3 has 13 amino acids. Trimming removed 4 bases at V and 4 bases at J, with 8 bases between. The germline V gene has CDR1 LGHNT and CDR2 FRNRAP. This CDR3 is CASGWTGNQPQHF. Written as DNA, the CDR3 is TGTGCTAGTGGTTGGACGGGAAATCAGCCCCAGCATTTT.

This clonotype was detected ten times or more. The chain combines TRBV7-2 with TRBJ2-5; 16 nucleotides line up with TRBD2. V was pared by 1 base and J by 4 bases, with 12 bases of the junction left unmatched. Germline-derived CDR1 and CDR2 are SGHTA and FQGNSA. CDR3 length: 20 amino acids. In DNA form, the CDR3 reads TGTGCCAGCAGCTTAGGCCGCACCGGGACTAGCGGGGGGGCCTTAGAGACCCAGTACTTC. Its translation: CASSLGRTGTSGGALETQYF.

V gene TRBV5-1 combines with J gene TRBJ2-7, with a tentative D call TRBD1 (6 bases). This CDR3 has 15 amino acids. Trimming cost V 1 base and J 5 bases, with 16 bases left between them. CDR1 and CDR2 from the germline V gene are SGHRS and YFSETQ. This CDR3 reads CASSLIAGELDEQYF. The CDR3 DNA reads TGCGCCAGCAGCTTGATCGCAGGGGAGTTGGACGAGCAGTACTTC.

This clonotype was counted many times. The chain couples TRBV15 to TRBJ1-6; no clear D gene. Germline loops: CDR1 LNHNV, CDR2 YYDKDF (reference sequence). The CDR3 contains 18 residues. V was clipped by 0 bases and J by 0 bases, with 12 bases between them. In nucleotides, the CDR3 is TGTGCCACCAGCAGAGATCCGCTCTCGAGCTCCTATAATTCACCCCTCCACTTT. Its protein is CATSRDPLSSSYNSPLHF.

The table lists this clonotype with a few counts. The CDR3 DNA sequence: TGTGCCAGCAGCTCCAGCGGGGGGCCAACCGGGGAGCTGTTTTTT. This gives the protein CASSSSGGPTGELFF. The genes are TRBV7-9 and TRBJ2-2; 9 bases map to TRBD2. The CDR3 length is 15 residues. The germline V gene has CDR1 SEHNR and CDR2 FQNEAQ (reference sequence). With V trimmed by 4 bases and J by 5 bases, 5 bases remained unmatched.

This clonotype was seen more than once but under ten times. V and J are TRBV12-3 or TRBV12-4 and TRBJ2-3; TRBD2 matches 7 bases. V was pared by 2 bases and J by 4 bases, with 6 bases of the junction left unmatched. The CDR3 runs to 15 residues. The CDR3 coding sequence is TGTGCCAGCAGTTTAAGGGGAGGGATGGCAGATACGCAGTATTTT. Translated: CASSLRGGMADTQYF.

This clonotype came up a few times. This chain connects TRBV18 to TRBJ1-6; D gene ambiguous. The CDR3 runs to 14 residues. V dropped 4 bases and J dropped 7 bases, with 11 bases sitting between them. The germline V gene encodes CDR1 KGHSH and CDR2 LQKENI. The CDR3 nucleotides read TGTGCCAGCTCACAAAACATTCCGAATTCACCCCTCCACTTT. Translating it yields CASSQNIPNSPLHF.

This clonotype occurred a few times. The chain's CDR3 is CASIAGGPGTQYF. The CDR3 DNA reads TGTGCCAGCATAGCGGGGGGGCCCGGTACGCAGTATTTT. This chain joins TRBV2 and TRBJ2-3; TRBD2 agrees at 11 bases. With V trimmed by 7 bases and J by 8 bases, 5 bases remained unmatched. The CDR3 loop spans 13 amino acids. CDR1 is SNHLY and CDR2 is FYNNEI in the germline V gene.

Ten or more counts support this clonotype. The rearrangement uses TRBV7-3 and TRBJ1-1; 8 nucleotides agree with TRBD1. Per the germline V gene, CDR1 is SGHTA and CDR2 is FQGTGA. Trimming removed 0 bases from V and 1 base from J; junction bases left unmatched: 1. This CDR3 comprises 15 residues. CDR3 region: CASSLTGTGNTEAFF. In DNA, the CDR3 is TGTGCCAGCAGCTTAACCGGGACAGGGAACACTGAAGCTTTCTTT.

Ten or more counts support this clonotype. The rearrangement links TRBV6-4 to TRBJ2-3; 11 bases are shared with TRBD2. V dropped 5 bases and J dropped 1; count of bases not matched to a gene: 2. The CDR3 has 15 amino acids. Germline V gene data show CDR1 as MRHNA and CDR2 as SNTAGT. For the CDR3, the DNA is TGTGCCAGCAGTCAACTAGCGGGGGGCACAGATACGCAGTATTTT. This translates into CASSQLAGGTDTQYF.

This clonotype was recorded at least ten times. The chain is built from TRBV11-3 and TRBJ2-5; 7 bases are a match to TRBD1. Germline V lookup: CDR1 SGHNT, CDR2 YENEEA. The length of the CDR3 is 13 residues. Trimming at V came to 5 bases and at J to 1 base, leaving 1 base not matched to a gene. The CDR3 loop reads CASSRDSQETQYF. In nucleotides, the CDR3 is TGTGCCAGCAGCCGGGACAGCCAAGAGACCCAGTACTTC.